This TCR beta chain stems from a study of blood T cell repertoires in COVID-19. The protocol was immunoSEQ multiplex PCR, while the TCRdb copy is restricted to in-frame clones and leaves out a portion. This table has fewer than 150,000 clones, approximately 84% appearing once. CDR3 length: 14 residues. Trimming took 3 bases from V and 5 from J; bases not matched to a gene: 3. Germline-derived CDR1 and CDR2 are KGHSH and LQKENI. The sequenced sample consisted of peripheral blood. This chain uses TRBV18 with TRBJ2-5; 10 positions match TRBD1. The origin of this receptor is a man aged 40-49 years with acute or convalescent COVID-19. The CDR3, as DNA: TGTGCCAGCTCACCGACAGGGGGCGTGGAGACCCAGTACTTC. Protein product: CASSPTGGVETQYF.